The sequence of this T cell receptor beta chain was determined in a study of OX40 agonist ivuxolimab in advanced cancers. The wider study: Subjects had a mean age of around 60 years, with a range of roughly 20 to 79; more than 75% were male. Therapy given before enrollment (anti-PD-1, anti-PD-L1 or anti-CTLA-4) was allowed, and 40% had some.

Profiling relied on immunoSEQ multiplex PCR, and the TCRdb table lists in-frame clones only, not all of them. The profile covers 50,000 to 70,000 clones, with 84% appearing a single time and around 0.7% taken by the ten largest. Overall study findings and caveats: The study observed clonal expansion of CD4+ and CD8+ blood T cells by week 6 at 0.1 to 3.0 mg/kg.

Points on this clone: What it binds is unknown.

The CDR3 loop spans 17 amino acids. Trimming took 4 bases from V and 1 from J; bases not matched to a gene: 10. The germline V gene has CDR1 SGHNT and CDR2 YYREEE (reference sequence). Patients with a history of autoimmune disease or on systemic immunosuppression were excluded. The receptor comes from an adult with an advanced solid tumor such as melanoma, head and neck, liver or kidney cancer. The chain joins TRBV5-4 to TRBJ2-4; 8 nucleotides align to TRBD1. Sequences were derived from CD4+ or CD8+ T cells sorted from blood, sampled in a trial of the OX40 agonist ivuxolimab. This CDR3 reads CASSDKGQGSAKNIQYF. The CDR3 region has the DNA TGTGCCAGCAGCGACAAAGGACAGGGTTCGGCCAAAAACATTCAGTACTTC.